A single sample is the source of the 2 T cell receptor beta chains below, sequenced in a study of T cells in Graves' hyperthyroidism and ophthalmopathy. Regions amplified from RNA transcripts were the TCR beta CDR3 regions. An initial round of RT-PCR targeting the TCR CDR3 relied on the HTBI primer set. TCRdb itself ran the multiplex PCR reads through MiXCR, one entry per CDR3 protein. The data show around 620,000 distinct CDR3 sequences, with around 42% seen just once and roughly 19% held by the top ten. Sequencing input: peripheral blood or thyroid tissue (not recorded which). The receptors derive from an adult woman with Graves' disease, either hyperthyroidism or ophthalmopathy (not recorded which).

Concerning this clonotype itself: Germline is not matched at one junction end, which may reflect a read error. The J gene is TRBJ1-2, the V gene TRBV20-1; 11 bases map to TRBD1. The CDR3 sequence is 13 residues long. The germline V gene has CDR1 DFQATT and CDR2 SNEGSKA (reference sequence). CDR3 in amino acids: CGAFRTGGHGYTF. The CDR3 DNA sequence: TGCGGTGCTTTTCGGACAGGGGGCCATGGCTACACCTTC.

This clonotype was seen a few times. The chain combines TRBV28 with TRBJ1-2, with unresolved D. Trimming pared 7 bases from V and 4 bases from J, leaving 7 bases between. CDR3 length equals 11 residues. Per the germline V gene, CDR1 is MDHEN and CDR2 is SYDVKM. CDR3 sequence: CASKTGYGYTF. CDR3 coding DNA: TGTGCCAGCAAGACCGGCTATGGCTACACCTTC.